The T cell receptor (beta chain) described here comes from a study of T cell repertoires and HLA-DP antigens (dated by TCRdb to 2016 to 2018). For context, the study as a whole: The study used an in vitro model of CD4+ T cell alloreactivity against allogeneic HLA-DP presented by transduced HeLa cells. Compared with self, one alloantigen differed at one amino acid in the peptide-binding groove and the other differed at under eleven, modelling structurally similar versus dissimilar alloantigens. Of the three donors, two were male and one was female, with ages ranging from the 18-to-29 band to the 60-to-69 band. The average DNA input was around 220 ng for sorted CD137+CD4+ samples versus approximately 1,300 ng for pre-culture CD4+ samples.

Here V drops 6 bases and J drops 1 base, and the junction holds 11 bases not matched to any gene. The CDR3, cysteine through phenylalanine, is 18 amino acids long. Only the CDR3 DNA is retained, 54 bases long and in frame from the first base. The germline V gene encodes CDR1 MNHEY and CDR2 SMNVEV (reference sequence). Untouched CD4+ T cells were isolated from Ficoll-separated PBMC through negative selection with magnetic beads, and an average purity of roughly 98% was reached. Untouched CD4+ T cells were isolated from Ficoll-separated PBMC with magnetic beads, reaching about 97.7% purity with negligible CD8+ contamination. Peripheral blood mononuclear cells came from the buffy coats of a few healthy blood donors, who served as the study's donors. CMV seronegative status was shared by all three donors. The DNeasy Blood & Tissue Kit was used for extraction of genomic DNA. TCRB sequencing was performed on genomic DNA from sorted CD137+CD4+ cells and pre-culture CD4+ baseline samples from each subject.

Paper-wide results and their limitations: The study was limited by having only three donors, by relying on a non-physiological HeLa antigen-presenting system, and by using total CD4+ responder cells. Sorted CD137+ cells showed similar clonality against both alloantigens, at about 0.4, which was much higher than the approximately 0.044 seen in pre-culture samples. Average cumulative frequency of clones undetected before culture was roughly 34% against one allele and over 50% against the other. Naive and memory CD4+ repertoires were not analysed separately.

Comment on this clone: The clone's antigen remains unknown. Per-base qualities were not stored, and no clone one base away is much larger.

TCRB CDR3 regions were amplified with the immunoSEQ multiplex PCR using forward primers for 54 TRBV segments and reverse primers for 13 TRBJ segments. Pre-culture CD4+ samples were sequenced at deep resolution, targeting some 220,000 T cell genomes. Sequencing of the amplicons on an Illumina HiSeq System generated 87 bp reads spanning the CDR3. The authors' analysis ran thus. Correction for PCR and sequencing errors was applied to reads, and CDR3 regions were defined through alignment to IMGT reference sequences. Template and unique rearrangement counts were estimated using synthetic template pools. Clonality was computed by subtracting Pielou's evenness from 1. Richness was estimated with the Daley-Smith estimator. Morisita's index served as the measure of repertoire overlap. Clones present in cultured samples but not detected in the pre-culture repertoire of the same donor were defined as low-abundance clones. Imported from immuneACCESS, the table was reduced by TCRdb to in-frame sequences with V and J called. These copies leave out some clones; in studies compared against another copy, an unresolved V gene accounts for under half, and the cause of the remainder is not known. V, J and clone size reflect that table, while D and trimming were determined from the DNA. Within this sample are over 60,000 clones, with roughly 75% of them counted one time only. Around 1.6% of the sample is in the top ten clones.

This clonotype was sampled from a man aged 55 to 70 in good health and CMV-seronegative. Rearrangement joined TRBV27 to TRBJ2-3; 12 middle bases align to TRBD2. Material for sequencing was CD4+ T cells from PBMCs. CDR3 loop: CASSPWGTSGSRTDTQYF. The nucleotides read TGTGCCAGCAGCCCCTGGGGGACTAGCGGGTCCCGCACAGATACGCAGTATTTT.